These 30 T cell receptor beta chains were sequenced from one sample in a study of blood T cell repertoires in COVID-19. This table comes from immunoSEQ multiplex PCR, and its TCRdb copy is limited to in-frame clones, with some not included. Of 200,000 or so clones listed, 90% to 95% are singletons. The sequencing sample was made of peripheral blood. These TCRs come from a man aged 55-75 years with COVID-19, enrolled during active disease.

In this sample, this clone turned up a few times. The V call is TRBV7-8, the J call TRBJ2-7, with TRBD2 matching over 8 bases. The CDR3 contains 17 residues. With 1 base clipped from V and 0 bases from J, the junction kept 8 bases outside the gene matches. Germline V gives CDR1 SGHVS, CDR2 FQNEAQ. The CDR3 DNA is TGTGCCAGCAGCTTAGGTCTCAGCGGGAGCTTCTCCTACGAGCAGTACTTC. Encoded protein: CASSLGLSGSFSYEQYF.

About this clone: Additional DNA sequences in this sample encode the identical CDR3. V and J are TRBV19 and TRBJ1-2; 8 bases align to TRBD1. CDR3 length equals 13 residues. Germline values: CDR1 LNHDA, CDR2 SQIVND (reference sequence). Trimming removed 3 bases from V and 4 bases from J; junction bases left unmatched: 1. The DNA of the CDR3 is TGTGCCAGTAGTATGGGACAGGTCTATGGCTACACCTTC. Translating gives CASSMGQVYGYTF.

The V gene is TRBV5-6, the J gene TRBJ2-5; no clear D gene. The germline V gene has CDR1 SGHDT and CDR2 YYEEEE. V was cut by 4 bases and J by 1 base, with 17 bases left in between. The CDR3 extends over 16 amino acids. The chain's CDR3 is CASSPGPFSSQETQYF. CDR3 bases: TGTGCCAGCAGCCCCGGTCCCTTCTCTTCCCAAGAGACCCAGTACTTC.

This chain connects TRBV9 to TRBJ2-5, with D maybe TRBD1 (5 bases). Germline V lookup: CDR1 SGDLS, CDR2 YYNGEE. This CDR3 region has 16 residues. Trimming stripped 2 bases from V and 3 bases from J, with 17 bases between. The DNA of the CDR3 is TGTGCCAGCAGCGTCTCACAGGAGAGCAGGGAAGAGACCCAGTACTTC. Protein: CASSVSQESREETQYF. Filled out from reference TRBV9 and TRBJ2-5, the complete variable domain reads DSGVTQTPKHLITATGQRVTLRCSPRSGDLSVYWYQQSLDQGLQFLIQYYNGEERAKGNILERFSAQQFPDLHSELNLSSLELGDSALYFCASSVSQESREETQYFGPGTRLLVL.

The chain has TRBV5-5 and TRBJ2-7; 10 nucleotides line up with TRBD2. CDR1 is SGHKS, CDR2 YYEKEE, per germline (reference sequence). Trimming took 3 bases from V and 1 from J; bases not matched to a gene: 10. The CDR3 extends over 17 amino acids. The CDR3: CASSSQKLAGRSYEQYF. The DNA of the CDR3 is TGTGCCAGCAGCTCACAAAAACTAGCGGGACGATCCTACGAGCAGTACTTC.

The V and J genes are TRBV11-2 and TRBJ1-2; D unclear. CDR1 and CDR2 from the germline V gene are SGHAT and FQNNGV. Between the trimmed V and J ends, which lost 6 bases and 8 bases, there was a span of 19 bases. The CDR3 length is 14 residues. The CDR3 DNA reads as TGTGCCAGCAGTCTTCTTACGACATCACGAGGCTACACCTTC. Encoded protein: CASSLLTTSRGYTF.

The chain combines TRBV6-5 with TRBJ1-5; TRBD1 matches 9 bases. The germline CDR1 and CDR2 sequences are MNHEY and SVGAGI. This CDR3 is built from 15 residues. V trimming: 6 bases; J trimming: 1 base; junction bases outside the gene matches: 4. The CDR3 reads CASRRDRVSNQPQHF. CDR3 sequence (DNA): TGTGCCAGCAGGCGGGACAGGGTCAGCAATCAGCCCCAGCATTTT.

The chain couples TRBV28 to TRBJ1-2; 7 bases agree with TRBD1. The CDR3 has 14 amino acids. Germline values: CDR1 MDHEN, CDR2 SYDVKM. The J segment lost 8 bases and the V segment lost 5 bases, leaving 11 bases of the junction unmatched. The CDR3 is CASSLYSTGRGYTF. CDR3 coding DNA: TGTGCCAGCAGTCTATACTCGACAGGGCGCGGCTACACCTTC.

The chain employs TRBV4-1 and TRBJ2-7; the D gene is possibly TRBD1 (8 bases). V was pared by 3 bases and J by 4 bases, with 22 bases between. Germline lookup yields CDR1 MGHRA and CDR2 YSYEKL. The CDR3 totals 17 residues. This CDR3 reads CASSQGGFEQGVYEQYF. The CDR3 nucleotides are TGCGCCAGCAGCCAGGGGGGGTTCGAACAGGGGGTGTACGAGCAGTACTTC.

This clone was seen once. The gene calls are TRBV29-1 and TRBJ1-2; 7 nucleotides agree with TRBD1. The CDR3 has 12 residues. V was clipped by 6 bases and J by 2 bases; unmatched bases: 3. Germline loops: CDR1 SQVTM, CDR2 ANQGSEA. Written as DNA, the CDR3 is TGCAGCGTGTTGGGACAGAACTATGGCTACACCTTC. This sequence encodes CSVLGQNYGYTF.

This chain's CDR3 is CASSLRDRGLMIGYNEQFF. The DNA for the CDR3 is TGTGCCAGCAGTCTCCGGGACAGGGGGCTTATGATCGGTTACAATGAGCAGTTCTTC. J is TRBJ2-1 and V is TRBV27, with 12 bases identical to TRBD1. Germline V CDR1 and CDR2: MNHEY, SMNVEV (reference sequence). The CDR3 consists of 19 residues. V was pared by 5 bases and J by 4 bases, with 15 bases of the junction left unmatched.

This chain links TRBV19 with TRBJ1-6, with D possibly matching TRBD1 (5 bases). This CDR3 is 17 amino acids long. Deletions cut 8 bases from V and 8 bases from J, with 25 bases between. CDR1 and CDR2 (germline): LNHDA, SQIVND (reference sequence). CDR3 amino acids: CASSTSGAGGVYSPLHF. The CDR3 DNA reads TGTGCCAGTTCCACCAGCGGGGCGGGGGGGGTTTATTCACCCCTCCACTTT.

This chain links TRBV19 with TRBJ1-4; D is unresolved. Germline CDR1 is LNHDA and CDR2 is SQIVND (reference sequence). The CDR3 spans 13 residues. Trimming stripped 3 bases from V and 5 bases from J, with 7 bases between. CDR3 sequence: CASSISVNEKLFF. The CDR3 DNA reads as TGTGCCAGTAGTATTTCGGTAAATGAAAAACTGTTTTTT.

The chain links TRBV6-6 to TRBJ2-7, with 9 bases lining up with TRBD1. This CDR3 is built from 15 residues. Germline V gives CDR1 MNHNY, CDR2 SVGAGI (reference sequence). V shed 9 bases and J 2 bases; nucleotides not matched to a gene: 11. CDR3 loop: CASSLPRDRAYEQYF. CDR3 in DNA: TGTGCCAGTTCCCTACCCCGGGACAGGGCCTACGAGCAGTACTTC.

The J gene is TRBJ1-5, the V gene TRBV2, with TRBD1 identical over 8 bases. V shed 3 bases, J shed 4 bases, and the junction held 2 bases outside the gene matches. This CDR3 spans 14 amino acids. The germline V gene encodes CDR1 SNHLY and CDR2 FYNNEI. For the CDR3, the DNA is TGTGCCAGCAGTGAGACAGGGGCAAATCAGCCCCAGCATTTT. Amino acids: CASSETGANQPQHF. The whole variable domain, remainder taken from reference TRBV2 and TRBJ1-5, is EPEVTQTPSHQVTQMGQEVILRCVPISNHLYFYWYRQILGQKVEFLVSFYNNEISEKSEIFDDQFSVERPDGSNFTLKIRSTKLEDSAMYFCASSETGANQPQHFGDGTRLSIL.

As for this clone: A junction boundary mismatches the germline segment, possibly from a read error. The rearrangement links TRBV30 to TRBJ1-2; D is perhaps TRBD1 (5 bases). The CDR3 totals 15 residues. Germline loops: CDR1 GTSNPN, CDR2 SVGIG (reference sequence). Here the CDR3 reads CAWRQARDSKYGYTF. In nucleotides, the CDR3 is TGTGCCTGGAGGCAAGCCCGGGACTCTAAATATGGCTACACCTTC. The variable domain in full, completed from reference TRBV30 and TRBJ1-2, reads SQTIHQWPATLVQPVGSPLSLECTVEGTSNPNLYWYRQAAGRGLQLLFYSVGIGQISSEVPQNLSASRPQDRQFILSSKKLLLSDSGFYLCAWRQARDSKYGYTFGSGTRLTVV.

The V and J genes are TRBV24-1 and TRBJ2-1; 7 nucleotides agree with TRBD1. The CDR3 runs 13 residues. V shed 6 bases and J 7 bases; nucleotides not matched to a gene: 5. Germline V CDR1 and CDR2: KGHDR, SFDVKD. This CDR3 is CATSMTGMNEQFF. The CDR3, as DNA: TGTGCCACCAGTATGACAGGGATGAATGAGCAGTTCTTC.

The J gene is TRBJ1-5, the V gene TRBV9; 10 bases agree with TRBD1. The ends lost 4 bases at V and 6 bases at J; junction bases unmatched: 4. In germline, CDR1 is SGDLS, CDR2 YYNGEE. The CDR3 contains 14 residues. The CDR3 loop reads CASSPGTGVQPQHF. The CDR3 DNA follows: TGTGCCAGCAGCCCCGGGACAGGGGTTCAGCCCCAGCATTTT. Together with reference TRBV9 and TRBJ1-5, the CDR3 gives the full variable domain: DSGVTQTPKHLITATGQRVTLRCSPRSGDLSVYWYQQSLDQGLQFLIQYYNGEERAKGNILERFSAQQFPDLHSELNLSSLELGDSALYFCASSPGTGVQPQHFGDGTRLSIL.

The chain has TRBV19 and TRBJ1-1, with D possibly TRBD1 on 6 matching bases. This CDR3 has 14 residues. Trimming removed 6 bases at V and 1 base at J, with 12 bases between. Germline-derived CDR1 and CDR2 are LNHDA and SQIVND (reference sequence). CDR3 coding DNA: TGTGCCAGTAGGGGAGGGACAACGAACACTGAAGCTTTCTTT. Its translation is CASRGGTTNTEAFF.

V usage is TRBV11-2 and J usage is TRBJ2-1; D not certain. The CDR3 contains 13 residues. Germline CDR1 and CDR2: SGHAT and FQNNGV. The V gene lost 5 bases and the J gene lost 10 bases, with 15 bases spanning the gap. CDR3 loop: CASSPLRWSEQFF. CDR3 in DNA: TGTGCCAGCAGCCCCCTCAGGTGGTCAGAGCAGTTCTTC.

This chain uses TRBV6-5 with TRBJ2-7, with 8 positions matching TRBD2. Germline V CDR1 and CDR2: MNHEY, SVGAGI. V shed 0 bases and J 2 bases; nucleotides not matched to a gene: 3. The CDR3 has 15 amino acids. The CDR3 bases are TGTGCCAGCAGTTACTCGGGCGGGGGGACCTACGAGCAGTACTTC. It is translated as CASSYSGGGTYEQYF.

This chain joins TRBV7-8 and TRBJ2-7; 7 bases agree with TRBD1. CDR3 length: 15 residues. V trimming: 5 bases; J trimming: 4 bases; junction bases outside the gene matches: 11. Per germline, CDR1 SGHVS and CDR2 FQNEAQ. The CDR3 nucleotides read TGTGCCAGCAGCAAAGAGACAGGGTTTGTTTACGAGCAGTACTTC. Residues: CASSKETGFVYEQYF. Full variable domain (outside the CDR3, taken from reference TRBV7-8 and TRBJ2-7): GAGVSQSPRYKVAKRGQDVALRCDPISGHVSLFWYQQALGQGPEFLTYFQNEAQLDKSGLPSDRFFAERPEGSVSTLKIQRTQQEDSAVYLCASSKETGFVYEQYFGPGTRLTVT.

The chain joins TRBV9 to TRBJ2-7; TRBD2 agrees at 7 bases. The CDR3 runs 16 residues. In germline, CDR1 is SGDLS, CDR2 YYNGEE. The J segment lost 4 bases and the V segment lost 2 bases, leaving 12 bases of the junction unmatched. CDR3 amino acids: CASSVIGEAGPYEQYF. The DNA for the CDR3 is TGTGCCAGCAGCGTTATTGGAGAAGCGGGACCATACGAGCAGTACTTC.

CDR3 DNA: TGTGCCAGCAGCCCCCAGGGCCTCTCTGGGGCCAACGTCCTGACTTTC. Amino acids: CASSPQGLSGANVLTF. This chain connects TRBV9 to TRBJ2-6; a weak D match, TRBD1 (5 bases). The CDR3 has 16 residues. CDR1 SGDLS and CDR2 YYNGEE come from the germline V gene. V was pared by 4 bases and J by 0 bases, with 11 bases between.

This clone was counted a few times. This sequence joins TRBV12-3 or TRBV12-4 and TRBJ1-1; no clear D. The V gene lost 2 bases and the J gene lost 5 bases, with 6 bases spanning the gap. The CDR3 is 12 amino acids. CDR3 in amino acids: CASSLRRTEAFF. In DNA, the CDR3 is TGTGCCAGCAGTTTACGGAGAACTGAAGCTTTCTTT.

This chain links TRBV11-2 with TRBJ2-7, with TRBD1 identical over 7 bases. The CDR3 has 14 residues. Germline lookup yields CDR1 SGHAT and CDR2 FQNNGV. Trimming at V came to 6 bases and at J to 2 bases, leaving 7 bases not matched to a gene. This CDR3 reads CASRPPGTAYEQYF. The DNA for the CDR3 is TGTGCCAGCAGGCCTCCCGGGACAGCCTACGAGCAGTACTTC.

This clone came up once. The V and J genes are TRBV7-8 and TRBJ2-7, with 8 bases aligning to TRBD2. This CDR3 spans 14 amino acids. CDR1 is SGHVS, CDR2 FQNEAQ, per germline. Trimming cost V 5 bases and J 1 base; bases outside gene matches: 4. CDR3 nucleotide sequence: TGTGCCAGCAGCGGGACTAGGGCTTCCTACGAGCAGTACTTC. Amino acid sequence: CASSGTRASYEQYF.

The chain carries TRBV3-1 (or the pseudogene TRBV3-2) and TRBJ1-6; D not certain. The CDR3 consists of 12 residues. The V and J ends lost 4 bases and 4 bases respectively, with 2 bases between them. Germline-derived CDR1 and CDR2 are LGHDT and YNNKEL (reference sequence). The CDR3 coding sequence is TGTGCCAGCAGCCTATATAATTCACCCCTCCACTTT. Amino acids: CASSLYNSPLHF.

V gene TRBV18 combines with J gene TRBJ2-2; 7 bases fit TRBD2. This CDR3 comprises 16 residues. CDR1 KGHSH and CDR2 LQKENI come from the germline V gene. Unmatched junction bases numbered 12, after V lost 2 bases and J lost 9 bases. In nucleotides, the CDR3 is TGTGCCAGCTCACCAAGGGCGGGAGCGCTCGCGAGGGAGCTGTTTTTT. As protein: CASSPRAGALARELFF.

The chain couples TRBV7-9 to TRBJ1-1; perhaps TRBD1 as D (5 bases). The V and J ends lost 7 bases and 1 base respectively, with 22 bases between them. The CDR3 is 17 amino acids. Germline loops: CDR1 SEHNR, CDR2 FQNEAQ (reference sequence). The CDR3 region is CASTPAVMQGTNTEAFF. As DNA, the CDR3 is TGTGCCAGCACCCCTGCGGTAATGCAGGGAACGAACACTGAAGCTTTCTTT.